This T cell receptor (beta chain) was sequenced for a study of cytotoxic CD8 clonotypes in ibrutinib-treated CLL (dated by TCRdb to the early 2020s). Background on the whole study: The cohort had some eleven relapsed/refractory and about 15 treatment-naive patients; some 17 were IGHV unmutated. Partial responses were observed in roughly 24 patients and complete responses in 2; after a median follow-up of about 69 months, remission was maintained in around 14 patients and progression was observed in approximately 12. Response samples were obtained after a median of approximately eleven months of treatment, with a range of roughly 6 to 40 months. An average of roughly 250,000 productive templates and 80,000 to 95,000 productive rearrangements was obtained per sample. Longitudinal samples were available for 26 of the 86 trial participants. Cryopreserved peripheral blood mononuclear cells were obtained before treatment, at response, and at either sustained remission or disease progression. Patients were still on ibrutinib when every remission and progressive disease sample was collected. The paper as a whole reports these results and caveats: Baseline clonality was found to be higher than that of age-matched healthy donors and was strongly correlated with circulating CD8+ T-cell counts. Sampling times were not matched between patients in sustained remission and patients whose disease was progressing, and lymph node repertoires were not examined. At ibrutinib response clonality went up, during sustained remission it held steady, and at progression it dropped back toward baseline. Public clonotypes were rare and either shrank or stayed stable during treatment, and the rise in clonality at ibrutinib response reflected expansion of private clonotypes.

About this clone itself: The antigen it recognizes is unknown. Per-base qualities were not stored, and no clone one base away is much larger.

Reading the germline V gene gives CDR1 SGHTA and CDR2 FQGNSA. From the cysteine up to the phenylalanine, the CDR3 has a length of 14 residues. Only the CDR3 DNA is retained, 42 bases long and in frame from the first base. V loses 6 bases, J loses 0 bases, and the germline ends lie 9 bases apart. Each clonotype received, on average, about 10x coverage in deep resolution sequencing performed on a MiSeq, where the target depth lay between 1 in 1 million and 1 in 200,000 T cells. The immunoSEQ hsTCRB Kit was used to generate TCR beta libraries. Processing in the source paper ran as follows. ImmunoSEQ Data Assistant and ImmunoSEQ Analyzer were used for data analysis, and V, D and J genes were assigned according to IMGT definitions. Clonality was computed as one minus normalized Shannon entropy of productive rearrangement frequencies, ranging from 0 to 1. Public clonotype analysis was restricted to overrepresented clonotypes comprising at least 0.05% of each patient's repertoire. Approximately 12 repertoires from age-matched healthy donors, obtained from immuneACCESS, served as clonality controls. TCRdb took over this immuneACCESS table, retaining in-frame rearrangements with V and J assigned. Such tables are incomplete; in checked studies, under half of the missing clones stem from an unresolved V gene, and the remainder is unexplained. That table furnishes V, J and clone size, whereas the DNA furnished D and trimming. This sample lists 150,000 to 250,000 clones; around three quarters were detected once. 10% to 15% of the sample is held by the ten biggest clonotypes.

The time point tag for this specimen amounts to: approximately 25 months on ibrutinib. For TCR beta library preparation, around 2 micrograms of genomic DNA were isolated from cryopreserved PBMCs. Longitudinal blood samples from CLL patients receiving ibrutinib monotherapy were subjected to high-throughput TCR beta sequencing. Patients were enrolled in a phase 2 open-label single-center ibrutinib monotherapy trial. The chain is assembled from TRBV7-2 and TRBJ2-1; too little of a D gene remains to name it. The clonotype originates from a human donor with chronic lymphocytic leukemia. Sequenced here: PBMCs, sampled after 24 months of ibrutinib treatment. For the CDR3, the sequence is CASRYRSSYNEQFF. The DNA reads TGTGCCAGCAGGTATCGGAGCTCCTACAATGAGCAGTTCTTC.